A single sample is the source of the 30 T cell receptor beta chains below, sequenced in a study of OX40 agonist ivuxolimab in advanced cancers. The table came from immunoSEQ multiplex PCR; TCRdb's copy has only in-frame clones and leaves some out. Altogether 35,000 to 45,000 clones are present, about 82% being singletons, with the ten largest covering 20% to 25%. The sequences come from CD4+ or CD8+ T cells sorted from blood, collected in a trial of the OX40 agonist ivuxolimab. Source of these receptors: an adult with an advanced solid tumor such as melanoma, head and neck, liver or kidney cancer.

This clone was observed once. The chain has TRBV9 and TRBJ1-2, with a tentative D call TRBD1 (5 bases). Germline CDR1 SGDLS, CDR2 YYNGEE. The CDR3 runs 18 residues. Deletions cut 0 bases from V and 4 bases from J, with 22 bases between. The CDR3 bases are TGTGCCAGCAGCGTAGAGGCTGGGACGACAATAGTACGCTATGGCTACACCTTC. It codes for CASSVEAGTTIVRYGYTF.

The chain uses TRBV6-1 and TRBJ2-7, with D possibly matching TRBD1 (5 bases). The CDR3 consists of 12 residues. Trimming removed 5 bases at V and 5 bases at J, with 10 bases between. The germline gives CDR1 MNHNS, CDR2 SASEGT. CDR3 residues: CASSRQSDEQYV. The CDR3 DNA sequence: TGTGCCAGCAGTCGACAGAGCGACGAGCAGTACGTC.

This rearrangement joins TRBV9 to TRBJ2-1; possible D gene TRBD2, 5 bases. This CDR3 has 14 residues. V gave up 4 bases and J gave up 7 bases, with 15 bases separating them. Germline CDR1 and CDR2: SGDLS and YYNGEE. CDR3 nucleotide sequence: TGTGCCAGCAGCCCGGATCAGCGCGGGAATGAGCAGTTCTTC. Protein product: CASSPDQRGNEQFF.

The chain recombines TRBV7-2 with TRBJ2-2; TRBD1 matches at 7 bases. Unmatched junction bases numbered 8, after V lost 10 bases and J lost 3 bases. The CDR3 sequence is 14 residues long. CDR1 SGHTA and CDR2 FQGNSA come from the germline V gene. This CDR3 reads CATQGTEYTGELFF. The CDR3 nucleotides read TGTGCCACCCAAGGGACAGAGTACACCGGGGAGCTGTTTTTT.

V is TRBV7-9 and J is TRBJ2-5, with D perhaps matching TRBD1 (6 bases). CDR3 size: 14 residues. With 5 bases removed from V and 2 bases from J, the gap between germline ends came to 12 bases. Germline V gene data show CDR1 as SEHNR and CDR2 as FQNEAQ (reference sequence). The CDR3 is CASSLTTGQETQYF. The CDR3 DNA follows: TGTGCCAGCAGCCTAACGACAGGACAAGAGACCCAGTACTTC.

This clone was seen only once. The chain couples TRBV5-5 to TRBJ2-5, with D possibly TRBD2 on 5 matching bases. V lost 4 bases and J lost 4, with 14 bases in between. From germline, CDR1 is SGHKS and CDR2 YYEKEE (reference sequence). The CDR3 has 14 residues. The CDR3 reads CASSQDSYGETQYF. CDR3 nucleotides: TGTGCCAGCAGCCAGGACTCCTATGGAGAGACCCAGTACTTC.

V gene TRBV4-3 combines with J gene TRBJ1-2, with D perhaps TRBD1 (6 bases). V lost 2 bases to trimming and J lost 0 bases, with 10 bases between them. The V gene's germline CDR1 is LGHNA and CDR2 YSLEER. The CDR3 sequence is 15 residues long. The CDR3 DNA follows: TGCGCCAGCAGCCAATCCCGGACAGCTAACTATGGCTACACCTTC. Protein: CASSQSRTANYGYTF.

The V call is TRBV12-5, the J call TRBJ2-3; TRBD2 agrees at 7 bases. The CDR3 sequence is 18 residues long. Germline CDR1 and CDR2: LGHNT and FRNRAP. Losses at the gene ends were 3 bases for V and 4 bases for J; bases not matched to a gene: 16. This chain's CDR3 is CASGFTKAGGFGADTQYF. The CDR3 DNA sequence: TGTGCTAGTGGTTTCACTAAAGCCGGGGGGTTTGGGGCAGATACGCAGTATTTT.

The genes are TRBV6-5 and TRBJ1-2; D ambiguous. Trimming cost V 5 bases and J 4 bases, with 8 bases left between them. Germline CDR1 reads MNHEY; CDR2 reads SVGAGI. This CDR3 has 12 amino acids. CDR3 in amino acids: CASSPTGYGYTF. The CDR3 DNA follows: TGTGCCAGCAGTCCTACGGGCTATGGCTACACCTTC.

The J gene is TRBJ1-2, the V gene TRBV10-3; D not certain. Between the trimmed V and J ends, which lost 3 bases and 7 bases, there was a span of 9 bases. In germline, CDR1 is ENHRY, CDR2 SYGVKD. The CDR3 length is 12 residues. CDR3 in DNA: TGTGCCATCAGTGACGGTGGTCTTGGCTACACCTTC. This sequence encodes CAISDGGLGYTF.

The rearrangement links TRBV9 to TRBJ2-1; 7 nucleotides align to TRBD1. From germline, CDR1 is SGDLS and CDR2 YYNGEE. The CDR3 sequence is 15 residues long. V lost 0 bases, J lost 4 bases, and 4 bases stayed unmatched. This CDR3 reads CASSVEGDSYNEQFF. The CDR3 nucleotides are TGTGCCAGCAGCGTAGAGGGGGACAGTTACAATGAGCAGTTCTTC.

The CDR3 protein is CASSVQGFANEQFF. The CDR3 nucleotides read TGTGCCAGCAGCGTACAGGGTTTTGCGAATGAGCAGTTCTTC. The chain uses TRBV9 and TRBJ2-1, with D perhaps matching TRBD1 (5 bases). Per the germline V gene, CDR1 is SGDLS and CDR2 is YYNGEE. This CDR3 comprises 14 residues. V shed 1 base and J shed 7 bases, with 12 bases lying between them.

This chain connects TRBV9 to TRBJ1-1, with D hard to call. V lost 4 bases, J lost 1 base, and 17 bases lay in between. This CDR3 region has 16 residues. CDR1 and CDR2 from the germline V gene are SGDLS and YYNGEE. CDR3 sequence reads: CASSPKVRVTNTEAFF. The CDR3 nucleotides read TGTGCCAGCAGCCCCAAAGTGCGGGTAACGAACACTGAAGCTTTCTTT. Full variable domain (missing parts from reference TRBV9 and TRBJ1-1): DSGVTQTPKHLITATGQRVTLRCSPRSGDLSVYWYQQSLDQGLQFLIQYYNGEERAKGNILERFSAQQFPDLHSELNLSSLELGDSALYFCASSPKVRVTNTEAFFGQGTRLTVV.

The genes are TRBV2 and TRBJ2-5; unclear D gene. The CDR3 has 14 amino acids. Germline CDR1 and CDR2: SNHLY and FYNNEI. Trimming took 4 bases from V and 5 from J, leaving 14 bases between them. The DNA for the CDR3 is TGTGCCAGCAGTGTAGGGCAGCCGAGGGAGACCCAGTACTTC. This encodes CASSVGQPRETQYF.

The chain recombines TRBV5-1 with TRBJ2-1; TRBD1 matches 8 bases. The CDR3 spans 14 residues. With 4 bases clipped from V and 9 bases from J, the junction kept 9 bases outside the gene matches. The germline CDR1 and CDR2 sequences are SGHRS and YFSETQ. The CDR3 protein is CASSEVQGAGEQFF. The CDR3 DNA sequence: TGCGCCAGCAGCGAGGTTCAGGGGGCAGGTGAGCAGTTCTTC.

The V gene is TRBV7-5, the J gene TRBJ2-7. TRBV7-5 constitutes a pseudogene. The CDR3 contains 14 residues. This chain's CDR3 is CVRSLEAVSYEQYV. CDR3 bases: TGTGTCAGAAGCTTAGAGGCAGTCTCCTACGAGCAGTACGTC.

The CDR3 loop reads CASSQSGGSTGELFF. CDR3 nucleotides: TGTGCCAGCAGCCAATCAGGAGGGAGCACCGGGGAGCTGTTTTTT. V and J are TRBV7-9 and TRBJ2-2; D is perhaps TRBD2 (6 bases). The V gene's germline CDR1 is SEHNR and CDR2 FQNEAQ (reference sequence). This CDR3 has 15 amino acids. V was pared by 5 bases and J by 4 bases, with 14 bases between.

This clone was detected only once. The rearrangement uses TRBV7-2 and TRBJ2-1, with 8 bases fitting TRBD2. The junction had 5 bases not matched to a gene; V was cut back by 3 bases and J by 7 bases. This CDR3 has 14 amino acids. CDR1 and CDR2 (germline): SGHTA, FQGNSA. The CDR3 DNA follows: TGTGCCAGCAGCTTTCCGGGGGGGCCAAATGAGCAGTTCTTC. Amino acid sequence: CASSFPGGPNEQFF.

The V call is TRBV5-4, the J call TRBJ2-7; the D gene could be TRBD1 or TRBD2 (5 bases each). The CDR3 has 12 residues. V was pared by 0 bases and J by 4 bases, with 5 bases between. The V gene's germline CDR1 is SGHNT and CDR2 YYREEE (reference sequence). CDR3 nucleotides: TGTGCCAGCAGCTTGGGGGGGTACGAGCAGTACTTC. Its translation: CASSLGGYEQYF.

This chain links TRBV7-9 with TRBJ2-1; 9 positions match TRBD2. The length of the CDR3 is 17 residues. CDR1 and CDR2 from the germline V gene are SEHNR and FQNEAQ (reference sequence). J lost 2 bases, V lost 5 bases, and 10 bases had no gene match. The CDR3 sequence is CASSPFPQRGAYNEQFF. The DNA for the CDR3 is TGTGCCAGCAGCCCCTTCCCTCAGCGGGGGGCCTACAATGAGCAGTTCTTC.

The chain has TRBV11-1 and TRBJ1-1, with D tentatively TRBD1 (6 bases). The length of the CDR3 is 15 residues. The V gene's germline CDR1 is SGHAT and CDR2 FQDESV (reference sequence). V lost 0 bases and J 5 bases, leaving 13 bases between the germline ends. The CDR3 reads CASSLARGSGTEAFF. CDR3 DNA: TGTGCCAGCAGCTTAGCTAGGGGGTCTGGGACTGAAGCTTTCTTT.

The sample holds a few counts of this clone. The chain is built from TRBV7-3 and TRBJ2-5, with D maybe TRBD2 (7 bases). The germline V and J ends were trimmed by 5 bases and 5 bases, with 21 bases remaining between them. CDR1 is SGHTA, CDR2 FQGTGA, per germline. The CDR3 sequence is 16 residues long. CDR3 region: CASSPTGGGAMETQYF. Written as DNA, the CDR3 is TGTGCCAGCAGCCCCACTGGAGGGGGGGCGATGGAGACCCAGTACTTC.

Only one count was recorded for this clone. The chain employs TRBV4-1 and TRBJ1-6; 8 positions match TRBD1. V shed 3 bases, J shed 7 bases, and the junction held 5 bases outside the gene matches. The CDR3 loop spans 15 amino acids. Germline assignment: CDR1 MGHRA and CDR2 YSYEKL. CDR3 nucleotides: TGCGCCAGCAGCCAGACGCGGACAGGGAATTCACCCCTCCACTTT. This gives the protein CASSQTRTGNSPLHF.

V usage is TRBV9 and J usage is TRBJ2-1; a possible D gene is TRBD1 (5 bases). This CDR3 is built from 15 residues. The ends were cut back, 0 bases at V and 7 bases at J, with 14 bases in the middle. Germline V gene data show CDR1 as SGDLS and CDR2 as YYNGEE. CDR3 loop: CASSVGGASMNEQFF. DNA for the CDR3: TGTGCCAGCAGCGTAGGGGGCGCCAGTATGAATGAGCAGTTCTTC.

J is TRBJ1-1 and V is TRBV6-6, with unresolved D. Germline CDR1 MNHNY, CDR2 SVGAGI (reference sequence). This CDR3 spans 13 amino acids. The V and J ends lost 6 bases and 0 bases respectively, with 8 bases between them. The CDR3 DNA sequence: TGTGCCAGCAGGGGCTCCATGAACACTGAAGCTTTCTTT. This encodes CASRGSMNTEAFF.

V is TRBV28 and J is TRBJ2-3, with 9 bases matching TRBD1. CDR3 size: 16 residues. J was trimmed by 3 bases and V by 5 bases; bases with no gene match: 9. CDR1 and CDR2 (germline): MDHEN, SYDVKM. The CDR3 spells CASSHGQGMATDTQYF. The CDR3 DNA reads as TGTGCCAGCAGTCACGGACAGGGGATGGCAACAGATACGCAGTATTTT.

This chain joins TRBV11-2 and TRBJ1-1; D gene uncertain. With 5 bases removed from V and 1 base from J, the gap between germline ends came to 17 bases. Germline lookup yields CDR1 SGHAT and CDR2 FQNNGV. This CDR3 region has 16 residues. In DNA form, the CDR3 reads TGTGCCAGCAGCCCCAATCGGCCTATGGGGAACACTGAAGCTTTCTTT. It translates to CASSPNRPMGNTEAFF. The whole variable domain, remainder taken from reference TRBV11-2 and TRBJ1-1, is EAGVAQSPRYKIIEKRQSVAFWCNPISGHATLYWYQQILGQGPKLLIQFQNNGVVDDSQLPKDRFSAERLKGVDSTLKIQPAKLEDSAVYLCASSPNRPMGNTEAFFGQGTRLTVV.

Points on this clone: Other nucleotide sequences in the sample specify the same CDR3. In DNA, the CDR3 is TGTGCCAGCAGTTTAGGTAGGATCGGCTACGAGCAGTACTTC. The encoded protein is CASSLGRIGYEQYF. The chain recombines TRBV28 with TRBJ2-7; no firm D call. The germline gives CDR1 MDHEN, CDR2 SYDVKM. The CDR3 loop spans 14 amino acids. Trimming stripped 2 bases from V and 3 bases from J, with 11 bases between.

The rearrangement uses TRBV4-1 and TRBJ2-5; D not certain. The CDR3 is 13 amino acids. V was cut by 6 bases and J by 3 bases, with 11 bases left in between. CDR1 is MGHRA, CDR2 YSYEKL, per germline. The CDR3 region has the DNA TGCGCCAGCAGACGGGCAGGCGAAGAGACCCAGTACTTC. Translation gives CASRRAGEETQYF.

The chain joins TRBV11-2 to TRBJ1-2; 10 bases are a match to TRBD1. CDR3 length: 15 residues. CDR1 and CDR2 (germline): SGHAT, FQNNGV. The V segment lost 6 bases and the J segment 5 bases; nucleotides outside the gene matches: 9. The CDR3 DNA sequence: TGTGCCAGCAGTCCCGAGGGACAGGGGTATTATGGCTACACCTTC. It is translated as CASSPEGQGYYGYTF.